These T cell receptor beta chains were read from a single sample in a study of beta chain features in type 1 diabetes. TCRdb keeps only in-frame clones here, not all; method: immunoSEQ multiplex PCR. The table lists around 650,000 clones, roughly an eighth of them singletons, with about 0.11% in the top ten. The sequenced sample was naive CD4+ T cells from blood. Receptor source: a man aged 30 to 45 with type 1 diabetes. The CDR3 runs from the conserved cysteine through the conserved F or W. The order of the fields is clone size, D gene, V gene, J gene, CDR3 DNA, CDR3 protein. A D gene is named only where the DNA matches it firmly. Size values are once, few and many counts, or a class for expanded clones, and some rows have none.

few	-	TRBV10-3	TRBJ1-5	TGTGCCATCAGTGAAAGAGGGGGGGGCACGGGCAATCAGCCCCAGCATTTT	CAISERGGGTGNQPQHF
few	-	TRBV19	TRBJ1-2	TGTGCCAGTAGTATACAGGGGCATGCTGGCTACACCTTC	CASSIQGHAGYTF
few	-	TRBV4-3	TRBJ1-1	TGCGCCAGCGCCATGGGGCCTTTGAACACTGAAGCTTTCTTT	CASAMGPLNTEAFF
few	-	TRBV5-1	TRBJ2-7	TGCGCCAGCAGCCAAGGACCGGGTAGCTACGAGCAGTACTTC	CASSQGPGSYEQYF
few	-	TRBV4-3	TRBJ2-6	TGCGCCAGCAGCCAAGATATCTCTGGGGCCAACGTCCTGACTTTC	CASSQDISGANVLTF
-	-	TRBV29-1	TRBJ2-3	TGCAGCGTTCAAACAGGGCTTAGCACAGATACGCAGTATTTT	CSVQTGLSTDTQYF
-	-	TRBV4-3	TRBJ1-1	TGCGCCAGCAGCCAAGAGCAGGGCCACACTGAAGCTTTCTTT	CASSQEQGHTEAFF
few	-	TRBV4-2	TRBJ1-5	TGTGCCAGCAGCCAAGTCTCAGGGTTTGGCAATCAGCCCCAGCATTTT	CASSQVSGFGNQPQHF
-	TRBD2	TRBV6-5	TRBJ2-4	TGTGCCAGCAGTTCCCCGGGGGAGGGCAAAAACATTCAGTACTTC	CASSSPGEGKNIQYF
few	TRBD1	TRBV18	TRBJ1-6	TGTGCCAGCTCACCGCCGGGACAGGGGAATTCACCCCTCCACTTT	CASSPPGQGNSPLHF
-	-	TRBV5-1	TRBJ1-1	TGCGCCAGCAGCTTGGCACCGGACGGTGAAGCTTTCTTT	CASSLAPDGEAFF
few	TRBD1	TRBV6-5	TRBJ1-2	TGTGCCAGCAGTTACTCCGACAGGGGCTATGGCTACACCTTC	CASSYSDRGYGYTF
few	-	TRBV30	TRBJ1-2	TGTGCGGGAAGCCCCCGGAGTTCCTATGGCTACACCTTC	CAGSPRSSYGYTF
-	-	TRBV7-9	TRBJ1-2	TGTGCCAGCAGCTTAGGGGCGGACAGAGCCGGCTATGGCTACACCTTC	CASSLGADRAGYGYTF